This T cell receptor beta chain was profiled in a study of type 1 regulatory T cells. On the study more broadly: T-allo10 is a Tr1-enriched, alloantigen-specific CD4 T cell product made in vitro.

One entry per CDR3 protein, called by TCRdb with MiXCR from the reads. This sample carries fewer than 80,000 distinct CDR3 sequences, more than 20% of them seen once, and the ten largest clones take under 8.5%. Broader study findings: Compared with non-Tr1 cells, Tr1 cells showed a narrower TCR repertoire.

V lost 0 bases and J lost 2, with 7 bases in between. There are 14 residues in the CDR3. Germline V gene data show CDR1 as SGHRS and CDR2 as YFSETQ. Notes on this clonotype: Antigen specificity is unknown.

The receptor was derived from a human donor in good health. The chain employs TRBV5-1 and TRBJ2-3; D is unresolved. The source material was cultured type 1 regulatory T (Tr1) cells, either the whole culture or a sorted fraction (not recorded which). CDR3 amino acids: CASSLAVPTDTQYF. The CDR3 region has the DNA TGCGCCAGCAGCTTGGCCGTTCCCACAGATACGCAGTATTTT.